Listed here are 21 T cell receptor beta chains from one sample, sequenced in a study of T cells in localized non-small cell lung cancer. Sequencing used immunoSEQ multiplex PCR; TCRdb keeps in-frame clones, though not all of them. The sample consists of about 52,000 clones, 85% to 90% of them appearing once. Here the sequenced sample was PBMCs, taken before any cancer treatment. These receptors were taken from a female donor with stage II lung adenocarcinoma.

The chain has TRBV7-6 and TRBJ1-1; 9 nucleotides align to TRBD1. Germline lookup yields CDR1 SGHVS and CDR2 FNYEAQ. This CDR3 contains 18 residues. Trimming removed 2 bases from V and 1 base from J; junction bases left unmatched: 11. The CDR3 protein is CASSLSRWTGVPNTEAFF. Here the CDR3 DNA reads TGTGCCAGCAGCTTATCCCGGTGGACAGGGGTCCCGAACACTGAAGCTTTCTTT.

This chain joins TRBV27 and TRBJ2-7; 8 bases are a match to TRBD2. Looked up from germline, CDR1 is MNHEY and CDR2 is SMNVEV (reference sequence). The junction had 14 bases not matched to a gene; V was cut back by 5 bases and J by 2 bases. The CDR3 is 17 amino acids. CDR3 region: CASSPRVSAGGTYEQYF. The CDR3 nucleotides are TGTGCCAGCAGTCCAAGGGTTTCTGCGGGAGGAACCTACGAGCAGTACTTC.

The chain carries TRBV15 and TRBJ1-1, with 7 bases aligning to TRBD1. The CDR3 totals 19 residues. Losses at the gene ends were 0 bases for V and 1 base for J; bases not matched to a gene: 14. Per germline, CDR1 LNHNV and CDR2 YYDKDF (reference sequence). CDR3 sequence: CATSRDVGRKGARNTEAFF. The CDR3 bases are TGTGCCACCAGCAGAGATGTTGGGAGAAAGGGGGCTCGGAACACTGAAGCTTTCTTT.

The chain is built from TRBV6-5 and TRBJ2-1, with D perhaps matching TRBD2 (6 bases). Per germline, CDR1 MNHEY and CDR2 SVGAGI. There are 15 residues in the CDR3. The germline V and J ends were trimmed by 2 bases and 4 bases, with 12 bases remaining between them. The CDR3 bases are TGTGCCAGCAGTTACGATGCGGGGTCATACAATGAGCAGTTCTTC. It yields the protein CASSYDAGSYNEQFF.

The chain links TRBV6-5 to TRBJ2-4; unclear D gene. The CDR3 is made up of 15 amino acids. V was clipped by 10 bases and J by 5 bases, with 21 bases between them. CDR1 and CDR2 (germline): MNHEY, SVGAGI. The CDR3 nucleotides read TGTGCCACCGGAAGGGTGTTTTCCTTCGAAAACATTCAGTACTTC. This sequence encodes CATGRVFSFENIQYF.

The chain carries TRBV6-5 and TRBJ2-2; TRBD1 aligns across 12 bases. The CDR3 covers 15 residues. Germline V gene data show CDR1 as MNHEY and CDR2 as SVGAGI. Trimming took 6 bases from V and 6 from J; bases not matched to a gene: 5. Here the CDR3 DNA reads TGTGCCAGCAGGCGGGGACAGGGGGCCCCCGGGGAGCTGTTTTTT. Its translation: CASRRGQGAPGELFF.

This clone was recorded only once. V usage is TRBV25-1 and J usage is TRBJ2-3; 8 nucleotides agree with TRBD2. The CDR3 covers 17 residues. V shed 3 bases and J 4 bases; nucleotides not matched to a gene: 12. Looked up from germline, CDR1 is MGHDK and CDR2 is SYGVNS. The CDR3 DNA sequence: TGTGCCAGCAGTGAGGTGGGGGGACTAGGGCGCGCAGATACGCAGTATTTT. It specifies CASSEVGGLGRADTQYF. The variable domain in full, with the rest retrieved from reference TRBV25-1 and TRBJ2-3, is EADIYQTPRYLVIGTGKKITLECSQTMGHDKMYWYQQDPGMELHLIHYSYGVNSTEKGDLSSESTVSRIRTEHFPLTLESARPSHTSQYLCASSEVGGLGRADTQYFGPGTRLTVL.

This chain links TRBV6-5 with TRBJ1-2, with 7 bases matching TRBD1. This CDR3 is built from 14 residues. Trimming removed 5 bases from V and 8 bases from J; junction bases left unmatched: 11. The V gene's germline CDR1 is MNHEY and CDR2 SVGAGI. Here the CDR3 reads CASSEYSAGGGYTF. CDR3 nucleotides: TGTGCCAGCAGTGAATACTCGGCAGGGGGAGGCTACACCTTC.

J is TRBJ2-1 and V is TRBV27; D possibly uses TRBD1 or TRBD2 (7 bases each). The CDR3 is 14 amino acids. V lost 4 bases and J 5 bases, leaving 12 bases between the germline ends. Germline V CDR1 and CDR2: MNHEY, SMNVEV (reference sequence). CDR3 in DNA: TGTGCCAGCAGTTCGCGGGGGACAGACAATGAGCAGTTCTTC. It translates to CASSSRGTDNEQFF.

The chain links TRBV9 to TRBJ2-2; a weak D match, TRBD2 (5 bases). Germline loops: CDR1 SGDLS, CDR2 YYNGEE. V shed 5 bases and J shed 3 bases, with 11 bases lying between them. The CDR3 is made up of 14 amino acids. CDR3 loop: CASRQRAYTGELFF. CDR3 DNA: TGTGCCAGCAGGCAGAGGGCCTACACCGGGGAGCTGTTTTTT.

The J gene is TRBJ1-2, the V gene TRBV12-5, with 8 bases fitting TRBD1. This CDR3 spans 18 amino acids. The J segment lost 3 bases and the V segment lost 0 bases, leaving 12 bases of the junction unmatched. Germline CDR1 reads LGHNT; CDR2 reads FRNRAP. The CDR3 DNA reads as TGTGCTAGTGGTTTGGTTTTAGGGACAGGCGGGCGAGACTATGGCTACACCTTC. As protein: CASGLVLGTGGRDYGYTF.

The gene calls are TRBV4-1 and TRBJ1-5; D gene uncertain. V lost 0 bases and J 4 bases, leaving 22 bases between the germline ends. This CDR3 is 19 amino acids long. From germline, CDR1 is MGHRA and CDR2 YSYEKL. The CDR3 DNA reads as TGCGCCAGCAGCCAAGAACTAAGGACGGAACCTAAGGTGAATCAGCCCCAGCATTTT. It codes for CASSQELRTEPKVNQPQHF.

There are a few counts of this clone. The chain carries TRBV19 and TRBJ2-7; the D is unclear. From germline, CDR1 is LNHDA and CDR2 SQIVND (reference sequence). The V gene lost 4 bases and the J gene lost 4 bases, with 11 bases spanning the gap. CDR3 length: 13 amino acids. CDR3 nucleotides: TGTGCCAGTAGTAATCTGGACGGTTACGAGCAGTACTTC. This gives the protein CASSNLDGYEQYF.

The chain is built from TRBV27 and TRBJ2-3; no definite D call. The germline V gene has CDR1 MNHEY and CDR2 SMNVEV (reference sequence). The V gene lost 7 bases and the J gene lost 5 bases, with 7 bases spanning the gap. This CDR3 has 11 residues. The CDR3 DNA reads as TGTGCCAGCATAGAGGAAGATACGCAGTATTTT. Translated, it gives CASIEEDTQYF.

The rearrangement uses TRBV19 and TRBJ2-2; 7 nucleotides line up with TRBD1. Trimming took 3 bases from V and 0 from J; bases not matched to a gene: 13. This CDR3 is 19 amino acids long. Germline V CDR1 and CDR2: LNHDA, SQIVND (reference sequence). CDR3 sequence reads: CASSILTGPTPTNTGELFF. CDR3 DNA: TGTGCCAGTAGTATCCTGACAGGGCCCACCCCCACGAACACCGGGGAGCTGTTTTTT.

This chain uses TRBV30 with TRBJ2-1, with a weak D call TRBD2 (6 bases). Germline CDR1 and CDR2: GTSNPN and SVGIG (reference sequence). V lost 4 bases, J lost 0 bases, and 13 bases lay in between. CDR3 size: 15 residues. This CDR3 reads CAWKGAGSSYNEQFF. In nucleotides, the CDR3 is TGTGCCTGGAAAGGGGCGGGAAGCTCCTACAATGAGCAGTTCTTC. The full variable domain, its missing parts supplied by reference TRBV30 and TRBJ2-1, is SQTIHQWPATLVQPVGSPLSLECTVEGTSNPNLYWYRQAAGRGLQLLFYSVGIGQISSEVPQNLSASRPQDRQFILSSKKLLLSDSGFYLCAWKGAGSSYNEQFFGPGTRLTVL.

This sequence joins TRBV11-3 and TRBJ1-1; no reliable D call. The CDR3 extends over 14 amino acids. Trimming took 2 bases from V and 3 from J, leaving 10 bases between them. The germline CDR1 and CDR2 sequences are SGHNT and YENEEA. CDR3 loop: CASSLSGEYTEAFF. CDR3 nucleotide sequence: TGTGCCAGCAGCTTAAGTGGGGAGTACACTGAAGCTTTCTTT.

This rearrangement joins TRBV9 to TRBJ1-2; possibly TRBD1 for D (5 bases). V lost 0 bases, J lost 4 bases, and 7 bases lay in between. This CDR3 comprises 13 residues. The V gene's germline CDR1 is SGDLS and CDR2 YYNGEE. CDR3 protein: CASSVGGVYGYTF. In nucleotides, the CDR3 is TGTGCCAGCAGCGTAGGGGGGGTCTATGGCTACACCTTC.

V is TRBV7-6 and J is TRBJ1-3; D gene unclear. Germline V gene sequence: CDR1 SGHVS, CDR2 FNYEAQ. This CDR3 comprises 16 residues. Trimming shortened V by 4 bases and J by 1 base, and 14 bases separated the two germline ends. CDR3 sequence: CASSSTIVRSGNTIYF. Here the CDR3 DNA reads TGTGCCAGCAGCTCCACAATAGTTAGATCTGGAAACACCATATATTTT.

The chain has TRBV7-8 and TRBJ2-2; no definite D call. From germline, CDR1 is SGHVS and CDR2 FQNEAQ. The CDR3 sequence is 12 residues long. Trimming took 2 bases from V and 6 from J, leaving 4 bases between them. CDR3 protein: CASSLIPGELFF. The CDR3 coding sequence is TGTGCCAGCAGCTTAATTCCCGGGGAGCTGTTTTTT.

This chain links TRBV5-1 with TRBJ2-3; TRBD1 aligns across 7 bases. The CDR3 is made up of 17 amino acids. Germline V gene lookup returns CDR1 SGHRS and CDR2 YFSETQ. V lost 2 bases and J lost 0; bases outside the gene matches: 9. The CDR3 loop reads CASSLEKDRVSTDTQYF. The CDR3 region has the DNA TGCGCCAGCAGCTTAGAAAAAGACAGGGTTAGCACAGATACGCAGTATTTT.